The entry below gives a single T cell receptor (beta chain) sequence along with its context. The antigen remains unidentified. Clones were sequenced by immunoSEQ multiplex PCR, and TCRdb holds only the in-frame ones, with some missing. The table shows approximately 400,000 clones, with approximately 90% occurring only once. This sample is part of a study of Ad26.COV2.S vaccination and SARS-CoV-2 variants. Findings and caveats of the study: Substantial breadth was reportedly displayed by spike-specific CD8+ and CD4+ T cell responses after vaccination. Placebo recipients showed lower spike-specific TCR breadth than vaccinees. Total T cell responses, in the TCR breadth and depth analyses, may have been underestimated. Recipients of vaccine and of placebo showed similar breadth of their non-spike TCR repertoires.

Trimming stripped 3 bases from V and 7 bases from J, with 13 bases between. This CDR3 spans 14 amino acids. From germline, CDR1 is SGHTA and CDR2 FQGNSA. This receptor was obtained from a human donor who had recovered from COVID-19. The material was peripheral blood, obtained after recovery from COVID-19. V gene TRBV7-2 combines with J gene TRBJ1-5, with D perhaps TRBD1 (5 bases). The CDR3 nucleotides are TGTGCCAGCAGCTTTGGGGGGATGGGCCAGCCCCAGCATTTT. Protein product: CASSFGGMGQPQHF.